This TCR beta chain is from a study of blood T cells in healthy people across ages. Notes on the study in general: Underestimates were what the diversity estimates from one million T cells were considered to be. Per million T cells, the diversity of TCR beta decreased roughly linearly as age advanced.

Sample-barcoded 5' priming and a J-beta primer mix drove a second PCR of 7 to 11 cycles. Each CDR3 protein is one row after TCRdb ran MiXCR on the 5' RACE reads. This sample has 1.5 million to 1.9 million distinct CDR3 sequences, with about 42% found just once. This clonotype showed up just a few times. Its matching antigen is unknown. Every donor provided 9.5 to 10 milliliters of peripheral blood. Trimming took 3 bases from V and 3 from J; bases not matched to a gene: 7. This CDR3 is built from 14 residues. From germline, CDR1 is DFQATT and CDR2 SNEGSKA (reference sequence). The source material was blood. The source is a woman aged 18-29 years in good health. The V call is TRBV20-1, the J call TRBJ2-7; 8 bases align to TRBD1. The CDR3 loop is CSASRTGKIYEQYF. The CDR3 DNA is TGCAGTGCTAGCCGGACAGGGAAGATCTACGAGCAGTACTTC.